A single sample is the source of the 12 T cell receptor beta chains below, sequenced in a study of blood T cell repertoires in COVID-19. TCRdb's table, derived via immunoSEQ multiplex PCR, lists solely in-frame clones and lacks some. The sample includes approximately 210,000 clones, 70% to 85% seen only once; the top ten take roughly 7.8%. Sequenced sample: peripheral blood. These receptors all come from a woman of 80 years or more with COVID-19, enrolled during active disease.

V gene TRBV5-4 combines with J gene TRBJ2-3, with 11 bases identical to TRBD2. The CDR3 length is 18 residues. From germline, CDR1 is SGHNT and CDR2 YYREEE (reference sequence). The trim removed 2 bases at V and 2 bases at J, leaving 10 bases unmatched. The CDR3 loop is CASSFRVSGRAFTDTQYF. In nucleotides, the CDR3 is TGTGCCAGCAGCTTCAGGGTTAGCGGGAGGGCCTTCACAGATACGCAGTATTTT.

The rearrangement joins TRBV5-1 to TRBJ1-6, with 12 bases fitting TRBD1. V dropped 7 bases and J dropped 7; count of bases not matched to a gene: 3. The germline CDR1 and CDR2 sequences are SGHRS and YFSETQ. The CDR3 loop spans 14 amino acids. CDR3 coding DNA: TGCGCCAGCCAGGGACAGGGGGCGAATTCACCCCTCCACTTT. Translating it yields CASQGQGANSPLHF.

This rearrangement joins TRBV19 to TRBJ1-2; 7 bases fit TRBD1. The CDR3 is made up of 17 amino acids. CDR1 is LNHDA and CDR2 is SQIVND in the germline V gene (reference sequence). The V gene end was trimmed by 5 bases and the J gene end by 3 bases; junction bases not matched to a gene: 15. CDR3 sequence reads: CASSWSVTQGRDYGYTF. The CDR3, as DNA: TGTGCCAGTAGTTGGAGCGTCACACAGGGGAGAGACTATGGCTACACCTTC.

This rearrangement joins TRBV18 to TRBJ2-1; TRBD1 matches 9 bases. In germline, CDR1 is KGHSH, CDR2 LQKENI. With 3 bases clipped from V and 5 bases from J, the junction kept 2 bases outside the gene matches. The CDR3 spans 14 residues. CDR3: CASSPRTGDNEQFF. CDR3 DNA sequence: TGTGCCAGCTCACCCCGGACAGGGGACAATGAGCAGTTCTTC.

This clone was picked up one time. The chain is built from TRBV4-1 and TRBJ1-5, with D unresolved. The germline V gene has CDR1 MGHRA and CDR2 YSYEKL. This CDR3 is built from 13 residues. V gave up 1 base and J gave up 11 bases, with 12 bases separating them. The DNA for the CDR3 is TGCGCCAGCAGCCAAGTGGGCGGGCGGTCCCAGCATTTT. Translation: CASSQVGGRSQHF.

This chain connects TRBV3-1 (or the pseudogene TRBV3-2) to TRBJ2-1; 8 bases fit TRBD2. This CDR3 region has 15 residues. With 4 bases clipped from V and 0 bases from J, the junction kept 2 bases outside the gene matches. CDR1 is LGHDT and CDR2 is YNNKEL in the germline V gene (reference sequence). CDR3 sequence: CASSPGGSSYNEQFF. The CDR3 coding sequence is TGTGCCAGCAGCCCGGGGGGGTCCTCCTACAATGAGCAGTTCTTC.

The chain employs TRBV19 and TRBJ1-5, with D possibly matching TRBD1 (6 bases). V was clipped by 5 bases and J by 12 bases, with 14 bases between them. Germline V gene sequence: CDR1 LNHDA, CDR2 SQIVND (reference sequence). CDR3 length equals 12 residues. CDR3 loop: CASSPGTTLQHF. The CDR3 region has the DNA TGTGCCAGTAGTCCAGGGACAACTCTCCAGCATTTT.

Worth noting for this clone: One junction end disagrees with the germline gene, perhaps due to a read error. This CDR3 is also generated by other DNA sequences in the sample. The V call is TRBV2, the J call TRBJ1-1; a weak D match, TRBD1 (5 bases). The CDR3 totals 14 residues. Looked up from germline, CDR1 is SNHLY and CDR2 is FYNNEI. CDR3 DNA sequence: TGTGCCAGCAGTGTGGCAGGGCTGAACACTGAGGCTTTCTTT. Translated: CASSVAGLNTEAFF.

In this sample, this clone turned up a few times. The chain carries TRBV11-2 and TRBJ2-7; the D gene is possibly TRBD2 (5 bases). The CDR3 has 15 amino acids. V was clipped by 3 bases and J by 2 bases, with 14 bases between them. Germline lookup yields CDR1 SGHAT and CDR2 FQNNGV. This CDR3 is CASSLNVHGTYEQYF. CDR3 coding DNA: TGTGCCAGCAGCTTGAATGTGCACGGGACCTACGAGCAGTACTTC.

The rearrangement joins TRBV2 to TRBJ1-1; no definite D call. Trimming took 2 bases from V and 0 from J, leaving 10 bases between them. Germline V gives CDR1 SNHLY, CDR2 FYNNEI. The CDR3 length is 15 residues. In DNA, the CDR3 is TGTGCCAGCAGTGAATACGGAGCTTTGAACACTGAAGCTTTCTTT. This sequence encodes CASSEYGALNTEAFF.

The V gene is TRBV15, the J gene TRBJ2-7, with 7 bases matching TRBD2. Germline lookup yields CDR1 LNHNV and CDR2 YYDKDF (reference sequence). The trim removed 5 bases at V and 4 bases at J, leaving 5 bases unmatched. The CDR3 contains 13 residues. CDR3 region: CATSRGSLYEQYF. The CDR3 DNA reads TGTGCCACCAGCCGCGGGAGTCTGTACGAGCAGTACTTC.

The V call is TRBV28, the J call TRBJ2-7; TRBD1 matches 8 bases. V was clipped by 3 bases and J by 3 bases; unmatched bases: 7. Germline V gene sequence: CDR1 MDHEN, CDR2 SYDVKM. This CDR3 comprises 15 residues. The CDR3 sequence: CASSFQNRGVYEQYF. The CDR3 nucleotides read TGTGCCAGCAGTTTTCAGAACAGGGGGGTCTACGAGCAGTACTTC.